Below are 27 T cell receptor beta chains sequenced from a single sample in a study of T cells in Graves' hyperthyroidism and ophthalmopathy (dated by TCRdb to the late 2010s). The method behind the library was multiplex PCR. TCRdb shows the sequencer as Illumina HiSeq 2000. The TCR beta CDR3 regions were amplified from RNA transcripts. For the first round of RT-PCR on the TCR CDR3, the HTBI primer set was used together with the Qiagen OneStep RT-PCR kit. TCRdb cleaned the public reads at Q25 with fastp, built clones with MiXCR and kept in-frame beta chains. Rows with a matching CDR3 protein are joined into one entry that keeps the most common DNA and genes. This sample comprises some 350,000 distinct CDR3 sequences, around 25% of them detected only once. The leading ten clones occupy roughly 70% of the sample. Sequences were obtained from blood. The receptors come from a man aged 50 or older with Graves' hyperthyroidism.

This clonotype was seen only a few times. The chain links TRBV9 to TRBJ2-5; the match to TRBD1 covers 8 bases. The CDR3 covers 14 residues. With V trimmed by 3 bases and J by 3 bases, 4 bases remained unmatched. The V gene's germline CDR1 is SGDLS and CDR2 YYNGEE. The DNA for the CDR3 is TGTGCCAGCAGCGGGCCAGGGGGCGAAGAGACCCAGTACTTC. It is translated as CASSGPGGEETQYF.

The rearrangement links TRBV7-9 to TRBJ1-3, with TRBD1 as a possible D gene (5 bases). Germline loops: CDR1 SEHNR, CDR2 FQNEAQ (reference sequence). The CDR3 sequence is 15 residues long. V dropped 5 bases and J dropped 0 bases, with 11 bases sitting between them. CDR3 DNA: TGTGCCAGCAGCCCTATACAGGACTCTGGAAACACCATATATTTT. Translated: CASSPIQDSGNTIYF.

The table lists this clonotype with many counts. This chain connects TRBV11-2 to TRBJ2-5; D perhaps matches TRBD2 (5 bases). Deletions cut 4 bases from V and 4 bases from J, with 10 bases between. CDR1 is SGHAT and CDR2 is FQNNGV in the germline V gene. The CDR3 spans 13 residues. CDR3 sequence reads: CASSSGLGETQYF. DNA for the CDR3: TGTGCCAGCAGCTCGGGGTTAGGAGAGACCCAGTACTTC.

This clonotype showed up just a few times. The V call is TRBV5-1, the J call TRBJ2-1, with D hard to call. The germline V gene encodes CDR1 SGHRS and CDR2 YFSETQ. V lost 2 bases and J lost 0, with 12 bases in between. CDR3 length: 16 amino acids. The DNA for the CDR3 is TGCGCCAGCAGCTTAAGTCAGACGAGCTCCTACAATGAGCAGTTCTTC. Protein: CASSLSQTSSYNEQFF.

This clonotype appeared many times. This chain joins TRBV28 and TRBJ2-2, with D hard to call. Trimming removed 2 bases at V and 6 bases at J, with 7 bases between. CDR1 MDHEN and CDR2 SYDVKM come from the germline V gene. This CDR3 has 13 amino acids. In nucleotides, the CDR3 is TGTGCCAGCAGTTTACACCTACCCGGGGAGCTGTTTTTT. It codes for CASSLHLPGELFF.

J is TRBJ2-6 and V is TRBV28; D is unresolved. V lost 3 bases and J lost 19, with 13 bases in between. From germline, CDR1 is MDHEN and CDR2 SYDVKM. CDR3 length equals 11 residues. The CDR3 spells CASSLYKSITF. The CDR3 DNA reads as TGTGCCAGCAGTTTGTACAAGTCAATCACTTTC.

The chain links TRBV7-9 to TRBJ2-2, with 10 bases that match TRBD1. From germline, CDR1 is SEHNR and CDR2 FQNEAQ (reference sequence). V lost 5 bases and J lost 7; bases outside the gene matches: 7. This CDR3 comprises 15 residues. CDR3 nucleotide sequence: TGTGCCAGCAGCCCCCGGGACAGGGGCGGCGGGGAGCTGTTTTTT. It codes for CASSPRDRGGGELFF.

This clonotype was found a few times. The V and J genes are TRBV20-1 and TRBJ2-1, with 7 bases matching TRBD2. Germline assignment: CDR1 DFQATT and CDR2 SNEGSKA (reference sequence). The CDR3 runs 15 residues. Losses at the gene ends were 2 bases for V and 1 base for J; bases not matched to a gene: 5. The CDR3 region has the DNA TGCAGTGCTAGACGGGCGGGAGTTTCCTACAATGAGCAGTTCTTC. It translates to CSARRAGVSYNEQFF.

J is TRBJ2-1 and V is TRBV5-1; 7 bases match TRBD2. V dropped 4 bases and J dropped 10; count of bases not matched to a gene: 8. CDR1 SGHRS and CDR2 YFSETQ come from the germline V gene. The CDR3 has 13 residues. CDR3 nucleotide sequence: TGCGCCAGCAGCCGGGAGGCGGCCTCGGAGCAGTTCTTC. Amino acid sequence: CASSREAASEQFF.

This clonotype was detected ten times or more. V is TRBV6-1 and J is TRBJ2-3; TRBD2 agrees at 7 bases. V shed 6 bases, J shed 4 bases, and the junction held 13 bases outside the gene matches. Germline V gives CDR1 MNHNS, CDR2 SASEGT. This CDR3 region has 16 residues. CDR3 sequence (DNA): TGTGCCAGCAGCCCCGGACTAGTATTGAGTCCAGATACGCAGTATTTT. It yields the protein CASSPGLVLSPDTQYF.

There are many counts of this clonotype. This rearrangement joins TRBV6-1 to TRBJ2-7, with TRBD2 as a possible D gene (6 bases). The CDR3 has 15 amino acids. The germline V gene encodes CDR1 MNHNS and CDR2 SASEGT. Trimming removed 6 bases from V and 2 bases from J, with 17 bases in between. CDR3 bases: TGTGCCAGCAGGCGGGGTGGGGTCGGAACCTACGAGCAGTACTTC. Its translation is CASRRGGVGTYEQYF.

This clonotype was seen a few times. With a much larger clone just one base away, this may be a read error. Written as DNA, the CDR3 is TGTGCCGGCAGTGAAAGGACAGGGCTGAACGAGCAGTACTTC. Its protein is CAGSERTGLNEQYF. This rearrangement joins TRBV2 to TRBJ2-7, with TRBD1 identical over 8 bases. The CDR3 length is 14 residues. The germline gives CDR1 SNHLY, CDR2 FYNNEI.

The V call is TRBV6-1, the J call TRBJ2-5; D gene unclear. The CDR3 is 14 amino acids. Germline lookup yields CDR1 MNHNS and CDR2 SASEGT. Trimming shortened V by 3 bases and J by 5 bases, and 13 bases separated the two germline ends. This chain's CDR3 is CASSDNGGWETQYF. DNA for the CDR3: TGTGCCAGCAGTGATAATGGCGGTTGGGAGACCCAGTACTTC.

This clonotype was seen many times. The chain combines TRBV9 with TRBJ1-1; D call uncertain. This CDR3 contains 14 residues. Germline V gives CDR1 SGDLS, CDR2 YYNGEE. Trimming took 0 bases from V and 5 from J, leaving 11 bases between them. The CDR3 sequence: CASSVESKGTEAFF. As DNA, the CDR3 is TGTGCCAGCAGCGTAGAATCAAAGGGAACTGAAGCTTTCTTT.

This clonotype occurred a few times. V usage is TRBV6-5 and J usage is TRBJ2-7; tentatively, D is TRBD1 or TRBD2 (5 bases each). CDR1 and CDR2 from the germline V gene are MNHEY and SVGAGI. This CDR3 has 15 residues. V shed 2 bases and J shed 3 bases, with 14 bases lying between them. The CDR3 region is CASSYQGRQDYEQYF. The CDR3 region has the DNA TGTGCCAGCAGTTACCAGGGACGGCAGGACTACGAGCAGTACTTC.

This clonotype has more than one count but fewer than ten. The chain has TRBV2 and TRBJ2-1; 10 bases are a match to TRBD2. Trimming took 1 base from V and 8 from J; bases not matched to a gene: 5. CDR3 length equals 15 residues. Per the germline V gene, CDR1 is SNHLY and CDR2 is FYNNEI. CDR3: CASSEGVAGGDEQFF. The CDR3 nucleotides read TGTGCCAGCAGTGAAGGGGTAGCGGGAGGTGATGAGCAGTTCTTC.

Notes on this clonotype: A much larger clone lies a single base off, so this may be a read error. The V and J genes are TRBV5-1 and TRBJ2-1, with TRBD2 matching 13 bases. CDR3 length: 16 amino acids. V gave up 4 bases and J gave up 9 bases; unmatched junction bases: 10. CDR1 is SGHRS and CDR2 is YFSETQ in the germline V gene. CDR3: CASSNPTSGRSSEQFF. As DNA, the CDR3 is TGCGCCAGCAGCAACCCGACTAGCGGGAGGTCGAGTGAGCAGTTCTTC.

This clonotype was detected ten times or more. This chain uses TRBV7-8 with TRBJ2-7; TRBD2 aligns across 11 bases. The CDR3 covers 14 residues. Germline loops: CDR1 SGHVS, CDR2 FQNEAQ. The ends lost 1 base at V and 7 bases at J; junction bases unmatched: 3. CDR3 amino acids: CASSLGLAGREQYF. CDR3 in DNA: TGTGCCAGCAGCTTAGGACTAGCGGGAAGGGAGCAGTACTTC.

This clonotype was detected ten times or more. This chain joins TRBV3-1 and TRBJ2-7; unclear D gene. Germline CDR1 LGHDT, CDR2 YNNKEL (reference sequence). V lost 3 bases, J lost 2 bases, and 8 bases lay in between. CDR3 length: 13 residues. The DNA of the CDR3 is TGTGCCAGCAGCCACCAACAAACCTACGAGCAGTACTTC. Residues: CASSHQQTYEQYF.

J is TRBJ1-6 and V is TRBV6-2 or TRBV6-3; D is possibly TRBD1 (5 bases). With 7 bases removed from V and 0 bases from J, the gap between germline ends came to 16 bases. Germline CDR1 and CDR2: MNHEY and SVGEGT. There are 17 residues in the CDR3. In DNA form, the CDR3 reads TGTGCCAGCATTCTGGGTCCAGGGAGCTCCTATAATTCACCCCTCCACTTT. The encoded protein is CASILGPGSSYNSPLHF.

This clonotype was counted only a few times. V is TRBV9 and J is TRBJ2-3; D may match TRBD1 or TRBD2 (5 bases each). CDR1 is SGDLS, CDR2 YYNGEE, per germline. V was pared by 4 bases and J by 6 bases, with 21 bases between. The CDR3 extends over 16 amino acids. For the CDR3, the DNA is TGTGCCAGCAGCCCCCGGCCGGGGCCCGAGTGGGATACGCAGTATTTT. Protein: CASSPRPGPEWDTQYF.

This clonotype was picked up a small number of times. The chain carries TRBV5-1 and TRBJ2-1, with TRBD1 matching 8 bases. CDR1 is SGHRS and CDR2 is YFSETQ in the germline V gene. With V trimmed by 4 bases and J by 5 bases, 11 bases remained unmatched. The CDR3 contains 16 residues. The CDR3 loop is CASSRGTGETNNEQFF. CDR3 in DNA: TGCGCCAGCAGCAGAGGGACAGGAGAAACGAACAATGAGCAGTTCTTC.

This clonotype has just a few counts. V usage is TRBV6-1 and J usage is TRBJ2-6; D might be TRBD1 (6 bases). This CDR3 is 14 amino acids long. Trimming took off 6 bases at V and 1 base at J, with 7 bases between the two ends. Germline lookup yields CDR1 MNHNS and CDR2 SASEGT. In nucleotides, the CDR3 is TGTGCCAGCAGCACAGGGTCTGGGGCCAACGTCCTGACTTTC. This encodes CASSTGSGANVLTF.

In this sample, this clonotype turned up many times. The CDR3 nucleotides are TGCGCCAGCAGCTTGGGCGGTCTCAGCTCCTACGAGCAGTACTTC. As protein: CASSLGGLSSYEQYF. The chain couples TRBV5-1 to TRBJ2-7; no clear D gene. Trimming shortened V by 0 bases and J by 0 bases, and 10 bases separated the two germline ends. This CDR3 has 15 amino acids. The germline V gene has CDR1 SGHRS and CDR2 YFSETQ.

The V call is TRBV2, the J call TRBJ2-1, with D unresolved. V was trimmed by 2 bases and J by 9 bases, leaving 5 bases between them. The germline V gene has CDR1 SNHLY and CDR2 FYNNEI. The CDR3 has 11 residues. As DNA, the CDR3 is TGTGCCAGCAGTGAATACGGTGAGCAGTTCTTC. Translating it yields CASSEYGEQFF.

This rearrangement joins TRBV3-1 to TRBJ2-1, with TRBD2 matching over 13 bases. CDR1 is LGHDT and CDR2 is YNNKEL in the germline V gene (reference sequence). The CDR3 totals 18 residues. Trimming cost V 3 bases and J 2 bases; bases outside gene matches: 7. CDR3 coding DNA: TGTGCCAGCAGCCACACTAGCGGACTAGCGGGAGCCTACAATGAGCAGTTCTTC. Protein: CASSHTSGLAGAYNEQFF.

The chain recombines TRBV5-1 with TRBJ2-1, with 11 bases matching TRBD2. With V trimmed by 3 bases and J by 4 bases, 9 bases remained unmatched. Germline V lookup: CDR1 SGHRS, CDR2 YFSETQ. The CDR3 runs to 17 residues. Here the CDR3 reads CASSSTRTSGRYNEQFF. CDR3 coding DNA: TGCGCCAGCAGCTCAACAAGGACTAGCGGGCGATACAATGAGCAGTTCTTC.